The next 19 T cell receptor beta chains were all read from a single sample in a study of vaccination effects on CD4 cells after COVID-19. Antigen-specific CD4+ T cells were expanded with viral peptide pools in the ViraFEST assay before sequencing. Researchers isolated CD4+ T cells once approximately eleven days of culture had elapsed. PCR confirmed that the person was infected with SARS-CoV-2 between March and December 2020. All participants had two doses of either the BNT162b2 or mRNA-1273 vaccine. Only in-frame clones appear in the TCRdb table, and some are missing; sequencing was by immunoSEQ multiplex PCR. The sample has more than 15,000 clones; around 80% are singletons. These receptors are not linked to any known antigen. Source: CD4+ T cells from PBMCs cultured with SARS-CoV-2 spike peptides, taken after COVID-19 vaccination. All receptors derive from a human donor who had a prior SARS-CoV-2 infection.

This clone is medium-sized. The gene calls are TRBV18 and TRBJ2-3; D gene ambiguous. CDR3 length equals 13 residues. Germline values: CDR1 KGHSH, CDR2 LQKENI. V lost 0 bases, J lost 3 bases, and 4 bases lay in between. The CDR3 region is CASSPPFTDTQYF. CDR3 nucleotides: TGTGCCAGCTCACCACCGTTTACAGATACGCAGTATTTT.

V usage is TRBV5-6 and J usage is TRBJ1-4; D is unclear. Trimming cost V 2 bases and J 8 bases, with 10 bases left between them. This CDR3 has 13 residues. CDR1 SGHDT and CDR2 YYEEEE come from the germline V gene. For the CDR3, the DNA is TGTGCCAGCAGCTTCTCTCGCGGGGAAAAACTGTTTTTT. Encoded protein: CASSFSRGEKLFF. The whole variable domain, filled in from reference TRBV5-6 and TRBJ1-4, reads DAGVTQSPTHLIKTRGQQVTLRCSPKSGHDTVSWYQQALGQGPQFIFQYYEEEERQRGNFPDRFSGHQFPNYSSELNVNALLLGDSALYLCASSFSRGEKLFFGSGTQLSVL.

The CDR3 spells CSVPLLAPNEQFF. CDR3 coding DNA: TGCAGCGTGCCTCTTTTAGCCCCCAATGAGCAGTTCTTC. The chain couples TRBV29-1 to TRBJ2-1; D is unclear. Per the germline V gene, CDR1 is SQVTM and CDR2 is ANQGSEA. The CDR3 runs 13 residues. V lost 6 bases and J lost 6, with 15 bases in between.

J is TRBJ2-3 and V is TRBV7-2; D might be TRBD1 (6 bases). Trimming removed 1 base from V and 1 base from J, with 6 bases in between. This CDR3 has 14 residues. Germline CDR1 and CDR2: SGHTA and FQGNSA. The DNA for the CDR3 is TGTGCCAGCAGCTTAGACAGGGGCACAGATACGCAGTATTTT. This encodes CASSLDRGTDTQYF.

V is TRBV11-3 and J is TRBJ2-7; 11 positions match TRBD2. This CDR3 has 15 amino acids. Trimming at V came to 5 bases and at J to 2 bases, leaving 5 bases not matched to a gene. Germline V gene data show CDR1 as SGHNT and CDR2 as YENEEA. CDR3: CASSRTSGQAYEQYF. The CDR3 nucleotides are TGTGCCAGCAGCCGGACTAGCGGGCAGGCCTACGAGCAGTACTTC.

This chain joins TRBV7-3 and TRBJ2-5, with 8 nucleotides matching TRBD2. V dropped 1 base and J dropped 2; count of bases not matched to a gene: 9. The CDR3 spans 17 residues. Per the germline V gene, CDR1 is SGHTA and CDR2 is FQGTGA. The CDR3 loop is CASSLSGGTRLQETQYF. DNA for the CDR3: TGTGCCAGCAGCTTAAGTGGGGGGACTAGACTACAAGAGACCCAGTACTTC.

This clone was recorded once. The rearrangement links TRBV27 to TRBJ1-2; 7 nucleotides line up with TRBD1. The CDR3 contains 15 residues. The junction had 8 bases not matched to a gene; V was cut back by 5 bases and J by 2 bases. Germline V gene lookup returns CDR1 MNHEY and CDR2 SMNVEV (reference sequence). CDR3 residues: CASSTNRGGNYGYTF. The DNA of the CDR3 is TGTGCCAGCAGTACAAACAGGGGAGGGAACTATGGCTACACCTTC.

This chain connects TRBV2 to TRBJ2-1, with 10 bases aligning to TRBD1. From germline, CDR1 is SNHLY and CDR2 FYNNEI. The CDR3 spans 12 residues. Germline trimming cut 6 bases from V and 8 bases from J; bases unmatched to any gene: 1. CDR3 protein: CASRDRGDEQFF. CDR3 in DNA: TGTGCCAGCAGGGACAGGGGGGATGAGCAGTTCTTC. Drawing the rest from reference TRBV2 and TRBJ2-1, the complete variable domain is EPEVTQTPSHQVTQMGQEVILRCVPISNHLYFYWYRQILGQKVEFLVSFYNNEISEKSEIFDDQFSVERPDGSNFTLKIRSTKLEDSAMYFCASRDRGDEQFFGPGTRLTVL.

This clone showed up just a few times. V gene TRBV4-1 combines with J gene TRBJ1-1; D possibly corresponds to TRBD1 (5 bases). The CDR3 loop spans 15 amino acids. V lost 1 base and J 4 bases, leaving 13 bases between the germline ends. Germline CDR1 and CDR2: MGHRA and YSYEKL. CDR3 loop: CASSQADKLGTEAFF. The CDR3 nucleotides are TGCGCCAGCAGCCAAGCGGACAAGCTCGGCACTGAAGCTTTCTTT.

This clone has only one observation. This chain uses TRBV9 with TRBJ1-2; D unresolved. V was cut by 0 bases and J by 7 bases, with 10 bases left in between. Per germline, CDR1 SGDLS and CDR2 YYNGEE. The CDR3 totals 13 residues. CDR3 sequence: CASSVGVGSGYTF. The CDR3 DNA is TGTGCCAGCAGCGTAGGAGTTGGATCTGGCTACACCTTC. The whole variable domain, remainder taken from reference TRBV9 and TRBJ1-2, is DSGVTQTPKHLITATGQRVTLRCSPRSGDLSVYWYQQSLDQGLQFLIQYYNGEERAKGNILERFSAQQFPDLHSELNLSSLELGDSALYFCASSVGVGSGYTFGSGTRLTVV.

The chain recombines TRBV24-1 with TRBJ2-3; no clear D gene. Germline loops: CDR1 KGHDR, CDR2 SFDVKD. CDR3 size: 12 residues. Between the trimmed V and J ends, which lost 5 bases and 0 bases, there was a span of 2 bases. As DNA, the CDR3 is TGTGCCACCAGTGGGAGCACAGATACGCAGTATTTT. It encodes CATSGSTDTQYF.

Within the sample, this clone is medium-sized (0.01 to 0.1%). The chain's CDR3 is CASSYGQQETQYF. The CDR3 DNA is TGTGCCAGCAGCTACGGACAGCAAGAGACCCAGTACTTC. V is TRBV7-3 and J is TRBJ2-5; possible D gene TRBD1, 6 bases. CDR1 is SGHTA and CDR2 is FQGTGA in the germline V gene. Trimming pared 4 bases from V and 2 bases from J, leaving 8 bases between. The CDR3 extends over 13 amino acids.

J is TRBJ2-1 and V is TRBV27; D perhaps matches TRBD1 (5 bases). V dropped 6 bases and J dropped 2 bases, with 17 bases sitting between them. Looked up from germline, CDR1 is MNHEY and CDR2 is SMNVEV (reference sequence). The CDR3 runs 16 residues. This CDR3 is CASSLQWGGTYNEQFF. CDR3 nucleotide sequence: TGTGCCAGCAGCCTCCAATGGGGCGGAACCTACAATGAGCAGTTCTTC.

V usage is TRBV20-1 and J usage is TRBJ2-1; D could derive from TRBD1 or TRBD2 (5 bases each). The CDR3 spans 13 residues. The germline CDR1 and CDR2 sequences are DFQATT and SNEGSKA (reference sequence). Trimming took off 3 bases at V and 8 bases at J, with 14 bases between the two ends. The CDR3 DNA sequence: TGCAGTGCTAGTTTTATGGGGGTGGATGAGCAGTTCTTC. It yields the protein CSASFMGVDEQFF.

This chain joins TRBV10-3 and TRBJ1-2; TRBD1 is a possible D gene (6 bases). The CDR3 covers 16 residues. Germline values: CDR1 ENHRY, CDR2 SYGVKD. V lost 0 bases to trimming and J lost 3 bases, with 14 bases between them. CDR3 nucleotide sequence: TGTGCCATCAGTGAGTCGTCCGGGGGCGATCACTATGGCTACACCTTC. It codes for CAISESSGGDHYGYTF.

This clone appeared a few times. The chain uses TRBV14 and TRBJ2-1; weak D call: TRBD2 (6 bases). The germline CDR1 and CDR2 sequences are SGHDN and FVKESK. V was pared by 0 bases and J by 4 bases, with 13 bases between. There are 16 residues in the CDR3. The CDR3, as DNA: TGTGCCAGCAGCCAAGAGCAGCGGGTTACTTACAATGAGCAGTTCTTC. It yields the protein CASSQEQRVTYNEQFF.

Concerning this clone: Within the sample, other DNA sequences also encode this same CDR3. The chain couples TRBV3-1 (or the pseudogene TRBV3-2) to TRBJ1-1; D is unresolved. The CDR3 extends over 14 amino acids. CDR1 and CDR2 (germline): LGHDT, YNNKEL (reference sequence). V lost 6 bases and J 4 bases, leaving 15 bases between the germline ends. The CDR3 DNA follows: TGTGCCAGCAGTCGCCGGGGTTGGGGCACTGAAGCTTTCTTT. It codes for CASSRRGWGTEAFF.

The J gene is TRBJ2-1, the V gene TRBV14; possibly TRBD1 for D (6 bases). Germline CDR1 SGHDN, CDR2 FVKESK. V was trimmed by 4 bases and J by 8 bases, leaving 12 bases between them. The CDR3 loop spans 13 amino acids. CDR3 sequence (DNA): TGTGCCAGCAGCCCCTATCCAGGGGATGAGCAGTTCTTC. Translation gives CASSPYPGDEQFF.

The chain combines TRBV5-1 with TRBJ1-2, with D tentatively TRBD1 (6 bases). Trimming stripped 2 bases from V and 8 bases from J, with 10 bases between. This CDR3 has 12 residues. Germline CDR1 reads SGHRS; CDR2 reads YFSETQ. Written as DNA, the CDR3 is TGCGCCAGCAGCTTACAGGGTGGAGGCTACACCTTC. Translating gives CASSLQGGGYTF.